Shown below are 30 T cell receptor beta chains from a single sample sequenced in a study of cytomegalovirus exposure and HLA in healthy donors. This PCR relied on a set of 60 Vbeta primers and 13 Jbeta primers. Some clones are missing from TCRdb's copy, which holds only in-frame ones; the method was immunoSEQ multiplex PCR. There are 100,000 or so clones in the sample; 76% occur only once, and around 8.2% lies in the top ten. The sample comprised PBMCs. The receptor set was obtained from a man between 35 and 55 years old in good health and CMV-seropositive.

As concerns this clone: The sample holds other DNA sequences that translate to the same CDR3. V and J are TRBV18 and TRBJ2-3, with TRBD1 identical over 7 bases. The V gene's germline CDR1 is KGHSH and CDR2 LQKENI. The V segment lost 3 bases and the J segment 1 base; nucleotides outside the gene matches: 4. There are 15 residues in the CDR3. The CDR3 is CASSPGQVGTDTQYF. For the CDR3, the DNA is TGTGCCAGCTCACCCGGACAGGTCGGCACAGATACGCAGTATTTT.

The chain employs TRBV30 and TRBJ1-5, with D possibly matching TRBD1 (6 bases). Trimming removed 2 bases from V and 2 bases from J, with 16 bases in between. Germline lookup yields CDR1 GTSNPN and CDR2 SVGIG (reference sequence). The CDR3 has 16 amino acids. The CDR3 here is CAWSPRGGPGNQPQHF. In DNA form, the CDR3 reads TGTGCCTGGAGTCCGAGGGGGGGGCCTGGCAATCAGCCCCAGCATTTT.

The rearrangement joins TRBV4-2 to TRBJ2-3; 10 positions agree with TRBD2. The CDR3 has 16 residues. Losses at the gene ends were 3 bases for V and 3 bases for J; bases not matched to a gene: 6. Germline V gene sequence: CDR1 LGHNA, CDR2 YNFKEQ. The CDR3 loop reads CASSQATAGGTDTQYF. In DNA form, the CDR3 reads TGTGCCAGCAGCCAGGCCACAGCGGGAGGGACAGATACGCAGTATTTT.

This chain connects TRBV2 to TRBJ2-5, with D tentatively TRBD2 (5 bases). Germline V lookup: CDR1 SNHLY, CDR2 FYNNEI. The V end lost 0 bases, the J end lost 3 bases, and 14 bases lay between the germline ends. The CDR3 has 16 residues. The CDR3 loop reads CASSEARWIGKETQYF. The CDR3 DNA reads TGTGCCAGCAGTGAAGCTCGTTGGATCGGGAAAGAGACCCAGTACTTC. Based on the CDR3 plus reference TRBV2 and TRBJ2-5, the full variable domain is EPEVTQTPSHQVTQMGQEVILRCVPISNHLYFYWYRQILGQKVEFLVSFYNNEISEKSEIFDDQFSVERPDGSNFTLKIRSTKLEDSAMYFCASSEARWIGKETQYFGPGTRLLVL.

The genes are TRBV2 and TRBJ2-1, with a possible D match to TRBD1 (5 bases). V lost 6 bases to trimming and J lost 4 bases, with 13 bases between them. The CDR3 totals 14 residues. Germline CDR1 is SNHLY and CDR2 is FYNNEI. This CDR3 is CASRMQGVYNEQFF. In DNA form, the CDR3 reads TGTGCCAGCAGGATGCAGGGCGTATACAATGAGCAGTTCTTC.

A few counts support this clone. The chain recombines TRBV6-5 with TRBJ2-4, with 11 positions matching TRBD2. J gave up 7 bases and V 6 bases, and 5 bases lay outside the gene matches. The germline V gene encodes CDR1 MNHEY and CDR2 SVGAGI. This CDR3 is built from 14 residues. The CDR3 spells CASSLAGGPNIQYF. CDR3 nucleotides: TGTGCCAGCAGCTTAGCGGGGGGGCCCAACATTCAGTACTTC.

This chain links TRBV6-5 with TRBJ1-5, with 7 positions matching TRBD1. The germline gives CDR1 MNHEY, CDR2 SVGAGI. The CDR3 spans 13 residues. Trimming at V came to 8 bases and at J to 2 bases, leaving 3 bases not matched to a gene. CDR3 loop: CASRGQGNQPQHF. CDR3 nucleotides: TGTGCCAGCCGAGGACAGGGCAATCAGCCCCAGCATTTT.

The V call is TRBV6-5, the J call TRBJ1-3; D is possibly TRBD1 (5 bases). V was trimmed by 7 bases and J by 4 bases, leaving 14 bases between them. Germline CDR1 is MNHEY and CDR2 is SVGAGI. This CDR3 has 14 residues. CDR3 region: CASTDSLGGNTIYF. CDR3 nucleotide sequence: TGTGCCAGCACTGACAGTCTGGGGGGAAACACCATATATTTT.

V and J are TRBV30 and TRBJ1-6; TRBD1 aligns across 8 bases. Per germline, CDR1 GTSNPN and CDR2 SVGIG (reference sequence). This CDR3 comprises 12 residues. V lost 5 bases to trimming and J lost 10 bases; unmatched junction nucleotides: 4. The CDR3 protein is CAWDRGSSPLHF. The CDR3 DNA follows: TGTGCCTGGGACAGGGGTAGCTCACCCCTCCACTTT. Filled out from reference TRBV30 and TRBJ1-6, the complete variable domain reads SQTIHQWPATLVQPVGSPLSLECTVEGTSNPNLYWYRQAAGRGLQLLFYSVGIGQISSEVPQNLSASRPQDRQFILSSKKLLLSDSGFYLCAWDRGSSPLHFGNGTRLTVT.

On this clone: The same CDR3 arises from other DNA sequences in this sample as well. The rearrangement links TRBV5-1 to TRBJ1-2, with D tentatively TRBD1 (6 bases). Germline assignment: CDR1 SGHRS and CDR2 YFSETQ. Trimming stripped 4 bases from V and 5 bases from J, with 12 bases between. The CDR3 runs 13 residues. The CDR3 coding sequence is TGCGCCAGCAGCCCGGACAGCCCGTATGGCTACACCTTC. It is translated as CASSPDSPYGYTF. The full variable domain, completed using reference TRBV5-1 and TRBJ1-2, is KAGVTQTPRYLIKTRGQQVTLSCSPISGHRSVSWYQQTPGQGLQFLFEYFSETQRNKGNFPGRFSGRQFSNSRSEMNVSTLELGDSALYLCASSPDSPYGYTFGSGTRLTVV.

The chain combines TRBV27 with TRBJ2-2; maybe TRBD1 (6 bases). Germline loops: CDR1 MNHEY, CDR2 SMNVEV (reference sequence). V lost 3 bases and J 2 bases, leaving 28 bases between the germline ends. The CDR3 totals 21 residues. The CDR3, as DNA: TGTGCCAGCAGTTTTAGGGTAGGGGCAGGGGCCCAAAATCCAAACACCGGGGAGCTGTTTTTT. Translating it yields CASSFRVGAGAQNPNTGELFF.

V is TRBV18 and J is TRBJ1-5, with a weak D call TRBD1 (6 bases). The V gene lost 6 bases and the J gene lost 7 bases, with 16 bases spanning the gap. This CDR3 contains 14 residues. The V gene's germline CDR1 is KGHSH and CDR2 LQKENI. The CDR3 DNA reads as TGTGCCAGCTCGAACTCAGGGGACAAACAGCCCCAGCATTTT. This translates into CASSNSGDKQPQHF.

This chain connects TRBV7-8 to TRBJ2-1, with D possibly matching TRBD1 (6 bases). This CDR3 is 16 amino acids long. CDR1 and CDR2 (germline): SGHVS, FQNEAQ. V lost 5 bases, J lost 2 bases, and 16 bases lay in between. In nucleotides, the CDR3 is TGTGCCAGCAGCCTAACAGGGATATCGCCCTACAATGAGCAGTTCTTC. Translating gives CASSLTGISPYNEQFF.

This rearrangement joins TRBV4-3 to TRBJ2-6; D is perhaps TRBD2 (6 bases). CDR1 and CDR2 (germline): LGHNA, YSLEER. The CDR3 extends over 15 amino acids. The V end lost 1 base, the J end lost 2 bases, and 6 bases lay between the germline ends. CDR3 region: CASSQAGAGANVLTF. The CDR3 coding sequence is TGCGCCAGCAGCCAAGCGGGGGCTGGGGCCAACGTCCTGACTTTC.

This rearrangement joins TRBV30 to TRBJ2-4, with 12 bases matching TRBD2. V shed 3 bases, J shed 8 bases, and the junction held 8 bases outside the gene matches. CDR3 length equals 15 residues. In germline, CDR1 is GTSNPN, CDR2 SVGIG (reference sequence). In DNA, the CDR3 is TGTGCCTGGAGGAAAGGACTAGCGGGAAGTGACATTCAGTACTTC. Translation gives CAWRKGLAGSDIQYF.

The gene calls are TRBV7-2 and TRBJ1-5, with D possibly being TRBD1 (6 bases). V lost 6 bases and J 3 bases, leaving 12 bases between the germline ends. This CDR3 comprises 14 residues. Germline-derived CDR1 and CDR2 are SGHTA and FQGNSA. The CDR3 loop is CASSPDSLNQPQHF. As DNA, the CDR3 is TGTGCCAGCAGTCCGGACAGCCTCAATCAGCCCCAGCATTTT.

Concerning this clone: Mismatch with germline at one junction end may stem from a read error. The V and J genes are TRBV6-5 and TRBJ2-6, with D possibly matching TRBD1 (5 bases). The CDR3 spans 14 residues. Germline values: CDR1 MNHEY, CDR2 SVGAGI. CDR3 loop: CASSTSSGANGLTF. In DNA, the CDR3 is TGTGCCAGCAGTACCAGCTCTGGGGCCAACGGCCTGACTTTC.

The chain is built from TRBV7-8 and TRBJ2-7; D might be TRBD2 (6 bases). Per germline, CDR1 SGHVS and CDR2 FQNEAQ. V lost 5 bases, J lost 5 bases, and 19 bases lay in between. The CDR3 covers 15 residues. CDR3 sequence (DNA): TGTGCCAGCAGCCGGAGCTTTAGCGGAGTCGACGAGCAGTACTTC. Its protein is CASSRSFSGVDEQYF. Full variable domain (outside the CDR3, taken from reference TRBV7-8 and TRBJ2-7): GAGVSQSPRYKVAKRGQDVALRCDPISGHVSLFWYQQALGQGPEFLTYFQNEAQLDKSGLPSDRFFAERPEGSVSTLKIQRTQQEDSAVYLCASSRSFSGVDEQYFGPGTRLTVT.

This chain joins TRBV19 and TRBJ2-4; possibly TRBD2 for D (6 bases). Trimming left V 2 bases short and J 6 bases short, with 11 bases between. The CDR3 covers 14 residues. Germline CDR1 is LNHDA and CDR2 is SQIVND (reference sequence). The CDR3 DNA reads TGTGCCAGTAGTATATCGAGGGGAGGAAACATTCAGTACTTC. Amino acids: CASSISRGGNIQYF. The complete variable domain, with remaining parts taken from reference TRBV19 and TRBJ2-4, reads DGGITQSPKYLFRKEGQNVTLSCEQNLNHDAMYWYRQDPGQGLRLIYYSQIVNDFQKGDIAEGYSVSREKKESFPLTVTSAQKNPTAFYLCASSISRGGNIQYFGAGTRLSVL.

The chain joins TRBV7-9 to TRBJ1-5; a weak D match, TRBD1 (5 bases). CDR3 length equals 13 residues. V lost 4 bases, J lost 6 bases, and 10 bases lay in between. Germline V gene sequence: CDR1 SEHNR, CDR2 FQNEAQ (reference sequence). In nucleotides, the CDR3 is TGTGCCAGCAGCTGGGACGGGAGTCAGCCCCAGCATTTT. Translating gives CASSWDGSQPQHF.

This clone was picked up one time. At one end the junction does not follow the germline gene, possibly because of a read error. This sequence joins TRBV7-7 and TRBJ1-1; weak D call: TRBD1 (5 bases). Per the germline V gene, CDR1 is SSHAT and CDR2 is FNYEAQ (reference sequence). The length of the CDR3 is 15 residues. CDR3 sequence (DNA): TGTGCTAGCAGCCCCTGGGAAAGGGGCTTCACTGAAGCTTTCTTT. This sequence encodes CASSPWERGFTEAFF.

The genes are TRBV27 and TRBJ1-5; perhaps TRBD1 as D (5 bases). The V and J ends lost 6 bases and 0 bases respectively, with 21 bases between them. The CDR3 spans 18 residues. The V gene's germline CDR1 is MNHEY and CDR2 SMNVEV (reference sequence). CDR3 loop: CASRPEAGRLYSNQPQHF. CDR3 DNA: TGTGCCAGCAGGCCCGAGGCGGGACGGTTATATAGCAATCAGCCCCAGCATTTT.

The CDR3 DNA sequence: TGTGCCAGCAGCCCCGAGGGGACTAGCGGGGACCCGAACACCGGGGAGCTGTTTTTT. This sequence encodes CASSPEGTSGDPNTGELFF. The chain links TRBV11-2 to TRBJ2-2; TRBD2 matches 13 bases. Germline values: CDR1 SGHAT, CDR2 FQNNGV. V lost 5 bases and J lost 0; bases outside the gene matches: 9. This CDR3 contains 19 residues.

V is TRBV9 and J is TRBJ2-5; a possible D gene is TRBD2 (6 bases). The V gene's germline CDR1 is SGDLS and CDR2 YYNGEE. The CDR3 is made up of 14 amino acids. The V end lost 0 bases, the J end lost 4 bases, and 10 bases lay between the germline ends. The CDR3 reads CASSVGREPETQYF. For the CDR3, the DNA is TGTGCCAGCAGCGTAGGTCGGGAGCCAGAGACCCAGTACTTC. Looking up the rest from reference TRBV9 and TRBJ2-5 gives the full variable domain: DSGVTQTPKHLITATGQRVTLRCSPRSGDLSVYWYQQSLDQGLQFLIQYYNGEERAKGNILERFSAQQFPDLHSELNLSSLELGDSALYFCASSVGREPETQYFGPGTRLLVL.

The rearrangement uses TRBV7-3 and TRBJ2-2; TRBD1 matches 7 bases. The CDR3 is 15 amino acids. Germline trimming cut 4 bases from V and 0 bases from J; bases unmatched to any gene: 2. Germline V gene data show CDR1 as SGHTA and CDR2 as FQGTGA. The CDR3 here is CASSSQGTNTGELFF. Written as DNA, the CDR3 is TGTGCCAGCAGCTCACAGGGGACGAACACCGGGGAGCTGTTTTTT. Complete variable domain (other parts from reference TRBV7-3 and TRBJ2-2): GAGVSQTPSNKVTEKGKYVELRCDPISGHTALYWYRQSLGQGPEFLIYFQGTGAADDSGLPNDRFFAVRPEGSVSTLKIQRTERGDSAVYLCASSSQGTNTGELFFGEGSRLTVL.

The chain carries TRBV28 and TRBJ1-6; D is unclear. V was clipped by 3 bases and J by 8 bases, with 17 bases between them. Germline loops: CDR1 MDHEN, CDR2 SYDVKM. This CDR3 region has 16 residues. The CDR3 loop reads CASSFEGGYSDSPLHF. In DNA, the CDR3 is TGTGCCAGCAGTTTCGAAGGAGGTTATAGTGATTCACCCCTCCACTTT.

The chain is built from TRBV7-2 and TRBJ2-7; no clear D gene. V was clipped by 5 bases and J by 6 bases, with 11 bases between them. Germline CDR1 is SGHTA and CDR2 is FQGNSA. The CDR3 length is 12 residues. The CDR3 loop is CASSHPASEQYF. CDR3 bases: TGTGCCAGCAGCCACCCAGCGTCCGAGCAGTACTTC.

In its sample, this clone was seen once. The chain links TRBV29-1 to TRBJ2-1, with D unclear. The CDR3 is 11 residues long. Trimming cost V 4 bases and J 4 bases, with 5 bases left between them. The germline CDR1 and CDR2 sequences are SQVTM and ANQGSEA. CDR3 in amino acids: CSVGAYNEQFF. CDR3 DNA: TGCAGCGTTGGAGCATACAATGAGCAGTTCTTC.

This clone was seen only once. The rearrangement joins TRBV6-5 to TRBJ2-3; D possibly corresponds to TRBD2 (6 bases). Between the trimmed V and J ends, which lost 7 bases and 5 bases, there was a span of 19 bases. Per the germline V gene, CDR1 is MNHEY and CDR2 is SVGAGI. The CDR3 loop spans 15 amino acids. The CDR3 DNA is TGTGCCAGCACCCTGGGGGGACGGGGCAGAGATACGCAGTATTTT. Protein product: CASTLGGRGRDTQYF.

The chain carries TRBV20-1 and TRBJ2-2; D is possibly TRBD1 (5 bases). There are 11 residues in the CDR3. Trimming stripped 5 bases from V and 6 bases from J, with 7 bases between. Germline CDR1 reads DFQATT; CDR2 reads SNEGSKA (reference sequence). CDR3 nucleotide sequence: TGCAGTGCTCAAGGGGCCGGGGAGCTGTTTTTT. It yields the protein CSAQGAGELFF.